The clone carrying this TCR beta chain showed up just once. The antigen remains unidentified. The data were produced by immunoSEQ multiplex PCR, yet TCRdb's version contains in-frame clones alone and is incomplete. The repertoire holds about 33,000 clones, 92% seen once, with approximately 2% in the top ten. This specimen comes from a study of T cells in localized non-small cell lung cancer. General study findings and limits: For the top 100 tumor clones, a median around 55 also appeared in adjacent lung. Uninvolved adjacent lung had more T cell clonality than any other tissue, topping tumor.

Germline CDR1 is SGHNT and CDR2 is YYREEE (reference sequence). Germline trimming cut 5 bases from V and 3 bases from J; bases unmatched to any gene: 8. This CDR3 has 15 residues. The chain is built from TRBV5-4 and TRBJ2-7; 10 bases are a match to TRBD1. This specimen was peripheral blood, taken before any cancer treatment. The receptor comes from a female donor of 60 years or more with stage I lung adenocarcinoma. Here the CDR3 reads CASRPDRGLFYEQYF. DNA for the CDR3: TGTGCCAGCAGACCCGACAGGGGGCTTTTCTACGAGCAGTACTTC. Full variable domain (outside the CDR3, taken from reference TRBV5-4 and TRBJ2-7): ETGVTQSPTHLIKTRGQQVTLRCSSQSGHNTVSWYQQALGQGPQFIFQYYREEENGRGNFPPRFSGLQFPNYSSELNVNALELDDSALYLCASRPDRGLFYEQYFGPGTRLTVT.